Following are 31 T cell receptor beta chains from one sample sequenced in a study of early T cells in non-severe SARS-CoV-2 infection. Using its own MiXCR run on the 5' RACE reads, TCRdb lists one record per CDR3 protein. Here the sample spans tens of thousands of distinct CDR3 sequences, roughly a tenth being singletons. Sequencing used whole blood. The receptors were sampled from an adult who was a healthcare worker with PCR-confirmed SARS-CoV-2 infection or an uninfected control (not recorded which).

This clonotype was seen only once. A much larger clone differs from this one at a single base, so this may be a read error. The DNA of the CDR3 is TGTGCCAGCAACCGGACTACAGGGACTGAAGCTTTCTTT. Amino acid sequence: CASNRTTGTEAFF. The chain combines TRBV5-4 with TRBJ1-1; maybe TRBD1 (6 bases). This CDR3 is built from 13 residues. Germline V CDR1 and CDR2: SGHNT, YYREEE (reference sequence). Between the trimmed V and J ends, which lost 6 bases and 5 bases, there was a span of 14 bases.

This clonotype was picked up a small number of times. The chain combines TRBV5-1 with TRBJ2-7; no clear D gene. Germline-derived CDR1 and CDR2 are SGHRS and YFSETQ. The CDR3 loop spans 16 amino acids. V was pared by 0 bases and J by 0 bases, with 13 bases between. The CDR3 DNA reads as TGCGCCAGCAGCTTGGTAGTCCAAAGCCACTCCTACGAGCAGTACTTC. It codes for CASSLVVQSHSYEQYF.

The genes are TRBV27 and TRBJ2-3; 9 bases align to TRBD1. Germline V gene sequence: CDR1 MNHEY, CDR2 SMNVEV (reference sequence). The V segment lost 6 bases and the J segment 6 bases; nucleotides outside the gene matches: 10. CDR3 length equals 15 residues. CDR3 protein: CASSQTGGLFDTQYF. CDR3 nucleotides: TGTGCCAGCAGCCAGACAGGGGGGTTATTTGATACGCAGTATTTT.

The sample holds a few counts of this clonotype. The chain links TRBV6-6 to TRBJ1-4; D is unclear. The V end lost 6 bases, the J end lost 3 bases, and 14 bases lay between the germline ends. From germline, CDR1 is MNHNY and CDR2 SVGAGI (reference sequence). CDR3 length: 15 amino acids. DNA for the CDR3: TGTGCCAGCAGGGACGCGGGTAGATCTAATGAAAAACTGTTTTTT. This codes for CASRDAGRSNEKLFF.

Concerning this clonotype itself: Germline and junction disagree at one end, which may indicate a read error. The chain recombines TRBV12-3 or TRBV12-4 with TRBJ1-2; 11 nucleotides line up with TRBD1. CDR3 length equals 14 residues. The CDR3 here is CASSVTGQGAGMAF. In DNA form, the CDR3 reads TGTGCCAGCAGTGTGACTGGACAGGGGGCGGGTATGGCTTTC.

The chain couples TRBV30 to TRBJ2-1; D gene uncertain. The CDR3 covers 12 residues. Per the germline V gene, CDR1 is GTSNPN and CDR2 is SVGIG (reference sequence). Trimming pared 0 bases from V and 7 bases from J, leaving 7 bases between. In nucleotides, the CDR3 is TGTGCCTGGAGTGTAGGTCCGAATGAGCAGTTCTTC. Translating gives CAWSVGPNEQFF.

This clonotype was observed many times. The chain carries TRBV7-2 and TRBJ2-1, with TRBD2 matching over 7 bases. With 5 bases clipped from V and 5 bases from J, the junction kept 12 bases outside the gene matches. This CDR3 has 16 amino acids. Germline assignment: CDR1 SGHTA and CDR2 FQGNSA. The DNA of the CDR3 is TGTGCCAGCAGCCCCCCGGTCCTAGCGGTAAACAATGAGCAGTTCTTC. It is translated as CASSPPVLAVNNEQFF. Supplemented by reference TRBV7-2 and TRBJ2-1, the full variable domain reads GAGVSQSPSNKVTEKGKDVELRCDPISGHTALYWYRQSLGQGLEFLIYFQGNSAPDKSGLPSDRFSAERTGGSVSTLTIQRTQQEDSAVYLCASSPPVLAVNNEQFFGPGTRLTVL.

This clonotype appeared a few times. This sequence joins TRBV12-3 or TRBV12-4 and TRBJ2-7; maybe TRBD1 (5 bases). This CDR3 region has 14 residues. The V and J ends lost 4 bases and 0 bases respectively, with 10 bases between them. Written as DNA, the CDR3 is TGTGCCAGCAGTTGGGGCGGTATCTCCTACGAGCAGTACTTC. This translates into CASSWGGISYEQYF.

This clonotype was counted a few times. The chain has TRBV6-5 and TRBJ2-1; D could derive from TRBD1 or TRBD2 (5 bases each). The CDR3 totals 14 residues. CDR1 and CDR2 (germline): MNHEY, SVGAGI. The germline V and J ends were trimmed by 6 bases and 2 bases, with 11 bases remaining between them. CDR3 loop: CASSRGPPYNEQFF. DNA of the CDR3: TGTGCCAGCAGCCGGGGCCCACCCTACAATGAGCAGTTCTTC.

V and J are TRBV20-1 and TRBJ2-3; TRBD1 might be the D (5 bases). CDR3 size: 12 residues. CDR1 DFQATT and CDR2 SNEGSKA come from the germline V gene (reference sequence). Trimming removed 6 bases from V and 4 bases from J, with 11 bases in between. This CDR3 reads CSANPTADTQYF. The CDR3 DNA is TGCAGTGCAAACCCGACAGCAGATACGCAGTATTTT.

The rearrangement uses TRBV9 and TRBJ2-5; D is possibly TRBD1 or TRBD2 (5 bases each). The CDR3 sequence is 14 residues long. Germline CDR1 is SGDLS and CDR2 is YYNGEE. The V and J ends lost 1 base and 4 bases respectively, with 11 bases between them. The CDR3 sequence is CASSVSPGTETQYF. CDR3 sequence (DNA): TGTGCCAGCAGCGTATCCCCAGGGACAGAGACCCAGTACTTC.

V usage is TRBV29-1 and J usage is TRBJ2-1; TRBD1 is a possible D gene (6 bases). The CDR3 contains 15 residues. Germline CDR1 reads SQVTM; CDR2 reads ANQGSEA. Trimming stripped 3 bases from V and 1 base from J, with 13 bases between. The CDR3 loop reads CSVEGTLTSYNEQFF. CDR3 coding DNA: TGCAGCGTTGAGGGGACACTTACTTCCTACAATGAGCAGTTCTTC.

This clonotype appeared many times. The rearrangement uses TRBV20-1 and TRBJ1-4, with 9 nucleotides matching TRBD1. The germline CDR1 and CDR2 sequences are DFQATT and SNEGSKA (reference sequence). The CDR3 runs 15 residues. Germline trimming cut 0 bases from V and 7 bases from J; bases unmatched to any gene: 6. CDR3 loop: CSARDGGQGSEKLFF. The CDR3 nucleotides are TGCAGTGCTAGAGATGGGGGACAGGGAAGTGAAAAACTGTTTTTT.

The J gene is TRBJ1-1, the V gene TRBV7-9; D remains ambiguous. The germline V and J ends were trimmed by 2 bases and 2 bases, with 6 bases remaining between them. The germline V gene encodes CDR1 SEHNR and CDR2 FQNEAQ (reference sequence). The CDR3 loop spans 13 amino acids. CDR3 sequence (DNA): TGTGCCAGCAGCTTACAGGCTAACACTGAAGCTTTCTTT. Its protein product is CASSLQANTEAFF.

The J gene is TRBJ2-2, the V gene TRBV2, with no clear D. Germline CDR1 and CDR2: SNHLY and FYNNEI. The CDR3 contains 13 residues. V lost 6 bases and J 7 bases, leaving 12 bases between the germline ends. The CDR3 coding sequence is TGTGCCAGCAGGAGGCTATTCAACGGGGAGCTGTTTTTT. It is translated as CASRRLFNGELFF. Drawing the rest from reference TRBV2 and TRBJ2-2, the complete variable domain is EPEVTQTPSHQVTQMGQEVILRCVPISNHLYFYWYRQILGQKVEFLVSFYNNEISEKSEIFDDQFSVERPDGSNFTLKIRSTKLEDSAMYFCASRRLFNGELFFGEGSRLTVL.

This clonotype has just a few counts. The gene calls are TRBV5-4 and TRBJ1-2; D is possibly TRBD1 (5 bases). This CDR3 spans 14 amino acids. Germline CDR1 is SGHNT and CDR2 is YYREEE (reference sequence). V lost 4 bases, J lost 8 bases, and 18 bases lay in between. The CDR3 here is CASSRGTSTQGYTF. The CDR3 DNA reads as TGTGCCAGCAGCCGAGGGACGTCGACCCAGGGCTACACCTTC.

This sequence joins TRBV25-1 and TRBJ1-2; perhaps TRBD1 as D (5 bases). The V end lost 3 bases, the J end lost 6 bases, and 17 bases lay between the germline ends. CDR1 is MGHDK and CDR2 is SYGVNS in the germline V gene. CDR3 length: 15 amino acids. The CDR3 sequence is CASSDGVRANDGYTF. Written as DNA, the CDR3 is TGTGCCAGCAGTGATGGAGTCAGGGCGAACGATGGCTACACCTTC.

The table lists this clonotype with a few counts. The genes are TRBV5-1 and TRBJ1-4; D is possibly TRBD1 (5 bases). Germline CDR1 reads SGHRS; CDR2 reads YFSETQ. Trimming stripped 3 bases from V and 6 bases from J, with 12 bases between. The CDR3 has 14 amino acids. The CDR3 DNA reads as TGCGCCAGCAGCTGGGGCCTCGGTGATGAAAAACTGTTTTTT. It codes for CASSWGLGDEKLFF.

The chain carries TRBV20-1 and TRBJ2-3; TRBD2 matches 10 bases. Per germline, CDR1 DFQATT and CDR2 SNEGSKA (reference sequence). Losses at the gene ends were 0 bases for V and 4 bases for J; bases not matched to a gene: 4. The CDR3 is 15 amino acids. CDR3 coding DNA: TGCAGTGCTAGAGATCTACTAGCGGGACCAGATACGCAGTATTTT. This translates into CSARDLLAGPDTQYF.

Many counts were recorded for this clonotype. This chain links TRBV7-3 with TRBJ2-6; D gene unclear. This CDR3 has 14 residues. Germline V gene lookup returns CDR1 SGHTA and CDR2 FQGTGA. With 7 bases removed from V and 0 bases from J, the gap between germline ends came to 7 bases. The CDR3 region is CASKSHSGANVLTF. DNA of the CDR3: TGTGCCAGCAAGAGCCACTCTGGGGCCAACGTCCTGACTTTC.

This clonotype occurred a few times. The chain recombines TRBV29-1 with TRBJ1-1, with D hard to call. The CDR3 runs 12 residues. Looked up from germline, CDR1 is SQVTM and CDR2 is ANQGSEA. Trimming left V 4 bases short and J 0 bases short, with 6 bases between. This chain's CDR3 is CSVAPMNTEAFF. In DNA, the CDR3 is TGCAGCGTTGCCCCCATGAACACTGAAGCTTTCTTT.

This clonotype has more than one count but fewer than ten. The chain links TRBV7-9 to TRBJ1-1; a weak D match, TRBD1 (5 bases). The CDR3 sequence is 12 residues long. Per the germline V gene, CDR1 is SEHNR and CDR2 is FQNEAQ (reference sequence). Trimming took 8 bases from V and 7 from J, leaving 14 bases between them. The CDR3 DNA is TGTGCCAGCGCTTTTTCCGGGGGTGAAGCTTTCTTT. Encoded protein: CASAFSGGEAFF.

The CDR3 here is CASSTLGGSEQFF. In DNA, the CDR3 is TGTGCCAGCAGTACCCTGGGCGGCTCTGAGCAGTTCTTC. The genes are TRBV6-2 or TRBV6-3 and TRBJ2-1; D gene uncertain. V lost 5 bases and J 9 bases, leaving 14 bases between the germline ends. Germline values: CDR1 MNHEY, CDR2 SVGEGT. The CDR3 contains 13 residues.

This sequence joins TRBV11-2 and TRBJ2-3; D perhaps matches TRBD2 (7 bases). Germline V CDR1 and CDR2: SGHAT, FQNNGV. Trimming stripped 2 bases from V and 2 bases from J, with 23 bases between. This CDR3 is built from 19 residues. The CDR3 reads CASSLIFAGASSHTDTQYF. DNA for the CDR3: TGTGCCAGCAGCTTAATTTTCGCGGGGGCTAGCTCCCACACAGATACGCAGTATTTT.

Only a few counts were recorded for this clonotype. One junction end does not reproduce the germline sequence, and a read error may be involved. The rearrangement joins TRBV12-3 or TRBV12-4 to TRBJ1-6; TRBD1 matches at 7 bases. The CDR3 covers 18 residues. DNA of the CDR3: TGTGCCAGCAGTTTAGGGTCCCAGGTGGCAGGGGGTCATTCACCCCTCCATTTT. It yields the protein CASSLGSQVAGGHSPLHF.

The genes are TRBV9 and TRBJ2-4; D is unresolved. The CDR3 spans 20 residues. The V gene lost 0 bases and the J gene lost 2 bases, with 24 bases spanning the gap. From germline, CDR1 is SGDLS and CDR2 YYNGEE. CDR3 bases: TGTGCCAGCAGCGTAGGGAACGGGCGGATCGACGAGGCGCCCAAAAACATTCAGTACTTC. Its protein product is CASSVGNGRIDEAPKNIQYF.

This clonotype has a handful of counts. The V call is TRBV4-2, the J call TRBJ2-4; D is undetermined. The V gene's germline CDR1 is LGHNA and CDR2 YNFKEQ. The germline V and J ends were trimmed by 3 bases and 1 base, with 10 bases remaining between them. The length of the CDR3 is 15 residues. Here the CDR3 DNA reads TGTGCCAGCAGCCAGGAACCCACGGCCAAAAACATTCAGTACTTC. Translating gives CASSQEPTAKNIQYF.

The sample holds a few counts of this clonotype. The CDR3 spells CATSTRPLQTQYF. CDR3 bases: TGTGCCACCAGCACGCGCCCACTCCAGACCCAGTACTTC. The chain recombines TRBV15 with TRBJ2-5; no reliable D call. The CDR3 is 13 amino acids. V was trimmed by 4 bases and J by 6 bases, leaving 12 bases between them. CDR1 is LNHNV and CDR2 is YYDKDF in the germline V gene (reference sequence). Complete variable domain (other parts from reference TRBV15 and TRBJ2-5): DAMVIQNPRYQVTQFGKPVTLSCSQTLNHNVMYWYQQKSSQAPKLLFHYYDKDFNNEADTPDNFQSRRPNTSFCFLDIRSPGLGDTAMYLCATSTRPLQTQYFGPGTRLLVL.

This chain uses TRBV30 with TRBJ2-7, with unresolved D. The germline V gene encodes CDR1 GTSNPN and CDR2 SVGIG (reference sequence). The CDR3 is 14 amino acids. Trimming stripped 0 bases from V and 3 bases from J, with 12 bases between. Written as DNA, the CDR3 is TGTGCCTGGAGTGTACCCTGGCAGAACTACGAGCAGTACTTC. Its protein is CAWSVPWQNYEQYF. The full variable domain, with the rest looked up from reference TRBV30 and TRBJ2-7, is SQTIHQWPATLVQPVGSPLSLECTVEGTSNPNLYWYRQAAGRGLQLLFYSVGIGQISSEVPQNLSASRPQDRQFILSSKKLLLSDSGFYLCAWSVPWQNYEQYFGPGTRLTVT.

This clonotype was counted at least ten times. The rearrangement joins TRBV7-8 to TRBJ2-2; 13 nucleotides match TRBD2. The CDR3 contains 16 residues. V shed 3 bases and J 6 bases; nucleotides not matched to a gene: 4. Germline V CDR1 and CDR2: SGHVS, FQNEAQ. The CDR3 region is CASSLTSGGLAGELFF. The CDR3 nucleotides read TGTGCCAGCAGCTTGACTAGCGGGGGGCTAGCCGGGGAGCTGTTTTTT.

There are many counts of this clonotype. V is TRBV29-1 and J is TRBJ2-7; D is unclear. The germline V gene encodes CDR1 SQVTM and CDR2 ANQGSEA. Trimming shortened V by 8 bases and J by 0 bases, and 14 bases separated the two germline ends. The CDR3 contains 13 residues. Here the CDR3 reads CSSRVADSYEQYF. The CDR3 DNA is TGCAGCTCCCGCGTCGCGGACTCCTACGAGCAGTACTTC.